These 32 T cell receptor beta chains share one sample of origin, sequenced in a study of CD8 T cells in ankylosing spondylitis (dated by TCRdb to the late 2010s). Broader findings and caveats from the paper: Blood from ankylosing spondylitis patients appeared to be characterized by a TCR beta motif composed of under 10 highly homologous amino acid variants.

For these receptors, no antigen is known. The method was 5' RACE. The data were produced on an Illumina HiSeq 2500. TCRdb reran the public reads through fastp at Q25 and MiXCR, keeping productive beta chains. Records with the same CDR3 protein are collapsed into one entry carrying the most frequent genes and DNA. The sample includes more than 600,000 distinct CDR3 sequences, with around 17% observed a single time. The top ten clonotypes cover 15% to 20% of the sample. The sample was blood, either unsorted or a sorted T cell fraction (not recorded which). These receptors originate from a male donor with ankylosing spondylitis.

This chain joins TRBV20-1 and TRBJ2-2, with TRBD1 matching over 9 bases. Trimming at V came to 3 bases and at J to 6 bases, leaving 8 bases not matched to a gene. The CDR3 has 15 residues. Germline assignment: CDR1 DFQATT and CDR2 SNEGSKA (reference sequence). As DNA, the CDR3 is TGCAGTGCTAGGGACCCGGGACAGGGCCCCGGGGAGCTGTTTTTT. This translates into CSARDPGQGPGELFF.

This clonotype was picked up a small number of times. The chain combines TRBV27 with TRBJ2-2; D gene ambiguous. The CDR3 has 16 amino acids. Germline CDR1 is MNHEY and CDR2 is SMNVEV (reference sequence). The V end was cut by 3 bases, the J end by 1 base, with 12 bases between. CDR3 amino acids: CASSFIPDQNTGELFF. The CDR3 coding sequence is TGTGCCAGCAGTTTCATCCCGGACCAGAACACCGGGGAGCTGTTTTTT.

In its sample, this clonotype was seen a few times. The V call is TRBV28, the J call TRBJ1-1; D might be TRBD1 (6 bases). The germline CDR1 and CDR2 sequences are MDHEN and SYDVKM. This CDR3 region has 16 residues. Trimming pared 3 bases from V and 11 bases from J, leaving 25 bases between. In DNA form, the CDR3 reads TGTGCCAGCAGTTTGCAAATAAATCCACAGGGCGTCGGGGCTTTCTTT. Its protein is CASSLQINPQGVGAFF.

This clonotype was seen a handful of times. The chain recombines TRBV5-5 with TRBJ2-3; maybe TRBD2 (5 bases). The V and J ends lost 0 bases and 0 bases respectively, with 14 bases between them. The length of the CDR3 is 17 residues. Germline V gene sequence: CDR1 SGHKS, CDR2 YYEKEE (reference sequence). This CDR3 is CASSLGRAEPSTDTQYF. DNA for the CDR3: TGTGCCAGCAGCTTGGGCCGAGCGGAGCCGAGCACAGATACGCAGTATTTT.

The chain uses TRBV7-8 and TRBJ2-1, with TRBD1 as a possible D gene (7 bases). The CDR3 loop spans 16 amino acids. V was trimmed by 6 bases and J by 2 bases, leaving 17 bases between them. Germline CDR1 SGHVS, CDR2 FQNEAQ. The CDR3 coding sequence is TGTGCCAGCAGAGCGCAGGGGGGTGTCGCCTACAATGAGCAGTTCTTC. Amino acids: CASRAQGGVAYNEQFF.

The table lists this clonotype with a few counts. For the CDR3, the DNA is TGTGCCAGCAGCCAAGTCCAACTAGTCAACAATGAGCAGTTCTTC. This sequence encodes CASSQVQLVNNEQFF. V and J are TRBV4-2 and TRBJ2-1; possible D gene TRBD2, 5 bases. The CDR3 covers 15 residues. Trimming took off 1 base at V and 5 bases at J, with 12 bases between the two ends. Looked up from germline, CDR1 is LGHNA and CDR2 is YNFKEQ.

Of note for this clonotype: Its ends do not fully match the called genes, so a read error is possible. This sequence joins TRBV9 and TRBJ1-1, with D uncertain. Germline V gene data show CDR1 as SGDLS and CDR2 as YYNGEE. The CDR3 consists of 14 residues. The DNA for the CDR3 is TGTGCCAGCAGCGGGACGGACCTGAACGCTGAAGCTTTCTTT. This sequence encodes CASSGTDLNAEAFF.

The chain uses TRBV11-2 and TRBJ2-1; 14 bases are a match to TRBD2. This CDR3 contains 16 residues. CDR1 and CDR2 (germline): SGHAT, FQNNGV. J lost 6 bases, V lost 4 bases, and 5 bases had no gene match. The CDR3 spells CASSSGTSGRGNEQFF. CDR3 sequence (DNA): TGTGCCAGCAGCTCCGGGACTAGCGGGAGAGGCAATGAGCAGTTCTTC.

This clonotype was picked up a small number of times. J is TRBJ1-5 and V is TRBV27, with 7 bases identical to TRBD1. Unmatched junction bases numbered 7, after V lost 8 bases and J lost 0 bases. In germline, CDR1 is MNHEY, CDR2 SMNVEV (reference sequence). The CDR3 spans 15 residues. The CDR3 bases are TGTGCCAGCGGGGACGGGACAGATAGCAATCAGCCCCAGCATTTT. It is translated as CASGDGTDSNQPQHF.

This clonotype was detected a few times. The V call is TRBV6-1, the J call TRBJ1-2; D is unresolved. The CDR3 contains 14 residues. CDR1 is MNHNS and CDR2 is SASEGT in the germline V gene. V lost 6 bases and J 3 bases, leaving 14 bases between the germline ends. The CDR3 is CASRGPAVYYGYTF. Written as DNA, the CDR3 is TGTGCCAGCAGAGGTCCGGCAGTCTACTATGGCTACACCTTC.

This clonotype was observed a few times. CDR3 protein: CSVGPGAGANVLTF. Written as DNA, the CDR3 is TGCAGCGTGGGACCAGGGGCTGGGGCCAACGTCCTGACTTTC. This chain connects TRBV29-1 to TRBJ2-6; the D gene is possibly TRBD1 (6 bases). The CDR3 has 14 residues. Trimming took 6 bases from V and 2 from J, leaving 11 bases between them. Germline V gives CDR1 SQVTM, CDR2 ANQGSEA.

The V gene is TRBV20-1, the J gene TRBJ1-3, with 7 bases that match TRBD1. This CDR3 has 14 residues. Unmatched junction bases numbered 13, after V lost 6 bases and J lost 8 bases. Germline CDR1 reads DFQATT; CDR2 reads SNEGSKA (reference sequence). The DNA for the CDR3 is TGCAGTGCCGAGACTAGGGGGCTTGGGGACACCATATATTTT. Its protein is CSAETRGLGDTIYF.

V usage is TRBV18 and J usage is TRBJ2-7; D not resolved. The CDR3 loop spans 15 amino acids. Germline V gene data show CDR1 as KGHSH and CDR2 as LQKENI. Trimming took off 6 bases at V and 0 bases at J, with 15 bases between the two ends. For the CDR3, the DNA is TGTGCCAGCTCCCGACGACCCGAATCCTCCTACGAGCAGTACTTC. Protein product: CASSRRPESSYEQYF.

This clonotype was counted many times. The rearrangement links TRBV4-2 to TRBJ2-1; a possible D gene is TRBD1 (6 bases). V dropped 3 bases and J dropped 0 bases, with 18 bases sitting between them. The CDR3 spans 18 residues. Germline-derived CDR1 and CDR2 are LGHNA and YNFKEQ. CDR3: CASSQVRTVRLSYNEQFF. DNA for the CDR3: TGTGCCAGCAGCCAGGTGAGGACAGTCCGCCTCTCCTACAATGAGCAGTTCTTC.

V is TRBV19 and J is TRBJ2-2; D call uncertain. The CDR3 sequence is 15 residues long. Deletions cut 0 bases from V and 5 bases from J, with 10 bases between. Germline V gene data show CDR1 as LNHDA and CDR2 as SQIVND (reference sequence). CDR3 sequence reads: CASSIDYPETGELFF. CDR3 bases: TGTGCCAGTAGTATAGATTACCCGGAAACCGGGGAGCTGTTTTTT. The full variable domain, its missing parts supplied by reference TRBV19 and TRBJ2-2, is DGGITQSPKYLFRKEGQNVTLSCEQNLNHDAMYWYRQDPGQGLRLIYYSQIVNDFQKGDIAEGYSVSREKKESFPLTVTSAQKNPTAFYLCASSIDYPETGELFFGEGSRLTVL.

This clonotype was counted a few times. The chain links TRBV12-3 or TRBV12-4 to TRBJ1-1; no reliable D call. The germline V and J ends were trimmed by 3 bases and 5 bases, with 10 bases remaining between them. This CDR3 spans 13 amino acids. DNA of the CDR3: TGTGCCAGCAGTTTTGGGCAGAGGACTGAAGCTTTCTTT. It is translated as CASSFGQRTEAFF.

This clonotype was recorded a few times. The conserved phenylalanine or tryptophan is not found at the CDR3 terminus, so this likely reflects a read error. The DNA is omitted, as the CDR3 cannot be located on it reliably, and the CDR3 follows TCRdb's listing. CDR3 protein: CATSRPSSNLLI. The V and J genes are TRBV15 and TRBJ2-1; no DNA check was done on the table's D call, TRBD2. Germline-derived CDR1 and CDR2 are LNHNV and YYDKDF (reference sequence). The CDR3 totals 12 residues, both ends included.

This clonotype showed up just a few times. V gene TRBV12-3 or TRBV12-4 combines with J gene TRBJ2-1; D is tentatively TRBD1 or TRBD2 (5 bases each). Trimming took 6 bases from V and 11 from J, leaving 17 bases between them. CDR3 size: 13 residues. The CDR3 sequence: CASSYETGTKQFF. The CDR3 coding sequence is TGTGCCAGCAGCTATGAAACCGGGACGAAGCAGTTCTTC.

In its sample, this clonotype was seen a few times. The chain couples TRBV7-9 to TRBJ2-7; TRBD2 matches at 8 bases. This CDR3 has 16 amino acids. The V segment lost 4 bases and the J segment 2 bases; nucleotides outside the gene matches: 10. CDR1 is SEHNR, CDR2 FQNEAQ, per germline (reference sequence). DNA of the CDR3: TGTGCCAGCAGCTCCCCATCGGGACTAGGGGCCTACGAGCAGTACTTC. It yields the protein CASSSPSGLGAYEQYF. The full variable domain, rest sourced from reference TRBV7-9 and TRBJ2-7, is DTGVSQNPRHKITKRGQNVTFRCDPISEHNRLYWYRQTLGQGPEFLTYFQNEAQLEKSRLLSDRFSAERPKGSFSTLEIQRTEQGDSAMYLCASSSPSGLGAYEQYFGPGTRLTVT.

The rearrangement uses TRBV6-2 or TRBV6-3 and TRBJ2-7; the D gene could be TRBD1 or TRBD2 (5 bases each). Trimming stripped 6 bases from V and 0 bases from J, with 21 bases between. Looked up from germline, CDR1 is MNHEY and CDR2 is SVGEGT. The CDR3 totals 17 residues. CDR3 coding DNA: TGTGCCAGCAGCCCTGCACCGGGGCAGTCGCCCTCCTACGAGCAGTACTTC. As protein: CASSPAPGQSPSYEQYF.

This clonotype was picked up a small number of times. The V and J genes are TRBV6-2 or TRBV6-3 and TRBJ2-5, with 8 bases identical to TRBD2. From germline, CDR1 is MNHEY and CDR2 SVGEGT. Trimming cost V 2 bases and J 4 bases; bases outside gene matches: 3. This CDR3 has 14 amino acids. In nucleotides, the CDR3 is TGTGCCAGCAGTTACACTAGCGGTCGAGAGACCCAGTACTTC. Encoded protein: CASSYTSGRETQYF.

This clonotype has just a few counts. The rearrangement joins TRBV6-5 to TRBJ1-2; D is perhaps TRBD1 (6 bases). Germline-derived CDR1 and CDR2 are MNHEY and SVGAGI. Between the trimmed V and J ends, which lost 0 bases and 4 bases, there was a span of 9 bases. CDR3 length equals 14 residues. The CDR3 sequence is CASSYSGGGYGYTF. In nucleotides, the CDR3 is TGTGCCAGCAGTTACTCTGGAGGGGGCTATGGCTACACCTTC.

The sample holds a few counts of this clonotype. This rearrangement joins TRBV10-2 to TRBJ2-7; tentatively, D is TRBD2 (6 bases). CDR1 WSHSY and CDR2 SAAADI come from the germline V gene. CDR3 length: 12 residues. V shed 10 bases and J shed 5 bases, with 15 bases lying between them. CDR3 in DNA: TGCGCCACCCGGCGGGGTTCCCACGAGCAGTACTTC. Translated, it gives CATRRGSHEQYF.

J is TRBJ1-2 and V is TRBV5-1; 7 bases map to TRBD1. V shed 5 bases and J 2 bases; nucleotides not matched to a gene: 12. The germline gives CDR1 SGHRS, CDR2 YFSETQ. The CDR3 length is 16 residues. The CDR3 nucleotides read TGCGCCAGCAGACCGGGACAGTCGCCGGGGAACTATGGCTACACCTTC. This sequence encodes CASRPGQSPGNYGYTF.

This sequence joins TRBV6-5 and TRBJ1-1, with 7 positions matching TRBD1. Losses at the gene ends were 11 bases for V and 2 bases for J; bases not matched to a gene: 2. This CDR3 is built from 11 residues. Germline V gene sequence: CDR1 MNHEY, CDR2 SVGAGI. CDR3 bases: TGTGCCGCAGGGGGAAACACTGAAGCTTTCTTT. Residues: CAAGGNTEAFF.

In its sample, this clonotype was seen many times. The chain employs TRBV12-3 or TRBV12-4 and TRBJ2-7; 7 positions match TRBD1. After removal of 5 bases from V and 2 bases from J, the junction contained 6 bases not matched to a gene. The CDR3 loop spans 14 amino acids. The CDR3 DNA reads as TGTGCCAGCAGTCCCTGGACAGGAACCTACGAGCAGTACTTC. Residues: CASSPWTGTYEQYF.

This clonotype was seen many times. V and J are TRBV5-1 and TRBJ1-1, with D tentatively TRBD1 (5 bases). V lost 0 bases, J lost 3 bases, and 12 bases lay in between. From germline, CDR1 is SGHRS and CDR2 YFSETQ. The CDR3 is made up of 15 amino acids. The CDR3 loop reads CASSLEPTVHTEAFF. CDR3 DNA: TGCGCCAGCAGCTTGGAGCCGACAGTACACACTGAAGCTTTCTTT.

There are a few counts of this clonotype. The chain couples TRBV28 to TRBJ2-1, with TRBD2 matching 9 bases. The J segment lost 7 bases and the V segment lost 5 bases, leaving 6 bases of the junction unmatched. The length of the CDR3 is 14 residues. Germline V gene lookup returns CDR1 MDHEN and CDR2 SYDVKM. The CDR3, as DNA: TGTGCCAGCAGTACTTTAGCGGGAGTGAATGAGCAGTTCTTC. Amino acids: CASSTLAGVNEQFF.

The chain combines TRBV16 with TRBJ1-5; D remains ambiguous. The CDR3 consists of 15 residues. Per germline, CDR1 KGHSY and CDR2 FQNENV. V was cut by 0 bases and J by 7 bases, with 13 bases left in between. The chain's CDR3 is CASSQSAGSGQPQHF. Written as DNA, the CDR3 is TGTGCCAGCAGCCAATCCGCGGGGTCGGGACAGCCCCAGCATTTT.

This clonotype came up a few times. The V and J genes are TRBV29-1 and TRBJ1-3, with D hard to call. Trimming shortened V by 4 bases and J by 0 bases, and 7 bases separated the two germline ends. Germline V gives CDR1 SQVTM, CDR2 ANQGSEA. This CDR3 contains 13 residues. The CDR3 DNA reads TGCAGCGTTGGGTCAGACTCTGGAAACACCATATATTTT. Translating it yields CSVGSDSGNTIYF.

This clonotype has more than one count but fewer than ten. The chain joins TRBV7-9 to TRBJ2-1, with D possibly called TRBD1 or TRBD2 (5 bases each). CDR3 length: 13 amino acids. V lost 4 bases and J 9 bases, leaving 13 bases between the germline ends. Per germline, CDR1 SEHNR and CDR2 FQNEAQ (reference sequence). The CDR3 coding sequence is TGTGCCAGCAGCTCCGGGGCTGGAGGTGAGCAGTTCTTC. Translating gives CASSSGAGGEQFF.

Many counts were recorded for this clonotype. This chain joins TRBV9 and TRBJ2-1, with D perhaps TRBD2 (6 bases). This CDR3 contains 12 residues. Germline V gene data show CDR1 as SGDLS and CDR2 as YYNGEE. The V gene lost 3 bases and the J gene lost 8 bases, with 9 bases spanning the gap. CDR3 amino acids: CASSGRAYEQFF. As DNA, the CDR3 is TGTGCCAGCAGCGGGAGGGCTTATGAGCAGTTCTTC.